These 13 T cell receptor beta chains came from one sample sequenced in a study of blood T cell repertoires in COVID-19. Here immunoSEQ multiplex PCR was the method, and the copy in TCRdb shows in-frame clones only, minus some. This table has approximately 120,000 clones, roughly 80% appearing once. The sequenced sample was peripheral blood. Source of these receptors: a man older than 75 with COVID-19, enrolled during active disease.

The chain uses TRBV9 and TRBJ2-1; no reliable D call. The CDR3 has 14 residues. The V gene lost 0 bases and the J gene lost 6 bases, with 10 bases spanning the gap. CDR1 and CDR2 from the germline V gene are SGDLS and YYNGEE. The CDR3 DNA is TGTGCCAGCAGCGTAGAGGTAGCCGGCAATGAGCAGTTCTTC. Protein: CASSVEVAGNEQFF.

V is TRBV19 and J is TRBJ2-2; TRBD2 agrees at 11 bases. Trimming cost V 3 bases and J 5 bases; bases outside gene matches: 5. The germline gives CDR1 LNHDA, CDR2 SQIVND (reference sequence). This CDR3 has 16 amino acids. The CDR3 DNA is TGTGCCAGTAGTATTTGGCTAGCGGGAGGAACCGGGGAGCTGTTTTTT. Its translation is CASSIWLAGGTGELFF. The full variable domain, with the rest looked up from reference TRBV19 and TRBJ2-2, is DGGITQSPKYLFRKEGQNVTLSCEQNLNHDAMYWYRQDPGQGLRLIYYSQIVNDFQKGDIAEGYSVSREKKESFPLTVTSAQKNPTAFYLCASSIWLAGGTGELFFGEGSRLTVL.

The rearrangement uses TRBV27 and TRBJ2-1; D is possibly TRBD2 (6 bases). CDR1 and CDR2 (germline): MNHEY, SMNVEV (reference sequence). The CDR3 is made up of 14 amino acids. With 1 base removed from V and 8 bases from J, the gap between germline ends came to 12 bases. As DNA, the CDR3 is TGTGCCAGCAGTTTATATGCGGGAACGGATGAGCAGTTCTTC. Its protein product is CASSLYAGTDEQFF.

The rearrangement links TRBV9 to TRBJ2-2; 7 nucleotides agree with TRBD2. The germline V gene encodes CDR1 SGDLS and CDR2 YYNGEE. The CDR3 is made up of 15 amino acids. J gave up 0 bases and V 3 bases, and 2 bases lay outside the gene matches. DNA for the CDR3: TGTGCCAGCAGCGCTAGCGGAGCGAACACCGGGGAGCTGTTTTTT. Translated, it gives CASSASGANTGELFF.

The chain employs TRBV11-2 and TRBJ2-4, with D perhaps TRBD2 (5 bases). CDR3 size: 15 residues. Between the trimmed V and J ends, which lost 0 bases and 2 bases, there was a span of 8 bases. Germline lookup yields CDR1 SGHAT and CDR2 FQNNGV. The CDR3 is CASSLEPGTKNIQYF. CDR3 nucleotides: TGTGCCAGCAGCTTAGAACCGGGAACCAAAAACATTCAGTACTTC.

V gene TRBV9 combines with J gene TRBJ1-2; TRBD1 matches at 7 bases. Per the germline V gene, CDR1 is SGDLS and CDR2 is YYNGEE. The V gene end was trimmed by 0 bases and the J gene end by 4 bases; junction bases not matched to a gene: 6. This CDR3 has 15 residues. DNA for the CDR3: TGTGCCAGCAGCGTAGAAGGAGGGGGCGGCTATGGCTACACCTTC. This translates into CASSVEGGGGYGYTF.

A few counts support this clone. Other DNA sequences in the same sample also yield this CDR3. CDR3 loop: CSVEEGGGQPQHF. The CDR3 DNA reads as TGCAGCGTTGAAGAGGGGGGTGGTCAGCCCCAGCATTTT. The chain links TRBV29-1 to TRBJ1-5, with a weak D call TRBD1 (5 bases). The germline V gene encodes CDR1 SQVTM and CDR2 ANQGSEA. The CDR3 spans 13 residues. The V gene lost 0 bases and the J gene lost 6 bases, with 9 bases spanning the gap.

The gene calls are TRBV6-5 and TRBJ2-4; a weak D match, TRBD1 (6 bases). V was shortened by 8 bases and J by 1 base, with 6 bases between the two germline ends. Looked up from germline, CDR1 is MNHEY and CDR2 is SVGAGI. CDR3 length equals 12 residues. In nucleotides, the CDR3 is TGTGCCAGCGGGGGCGCCAAAAACATTCAGTACTTC. Encoded protein: CASGGAKNIQYF.

This chain joins TRBV5-1 and TRBJ1-1, with D maybe TRBD1 (5 bases). With 4 bases removed from V and 6 bases from J, the gap between germline ends came to 13 bases. Germline-derived CDR1 and CDR2 are SGHRS and YFSETQ. This CDR3 is built from 13 residues. Written as DNA, the CDR3 is TGCGCCAGCAGCCTCACAGGAGACGCTGAAGCTTTCTTT. Protein product: CASSLTGDAEAFF. The entire variable domain, with the rest obtained from reference TRBV5-1 and TRBJ1-1, is as follows: KAGVTQTPRYLIKTRGQQVTLSCSPISGHRSVSWYQQTPGQGLQFLFEYFSETQRNKGNFPGRFSGRQFSNSRSEMNVSTLELGDSALYLCASSLTGDAEAFFGQGTRLTVV.

The V call is TRBV7-2, the J call TRBJ1-6; a weak D match, TRBD1 (6 bases). CDR1 and CDR2 (germline): SGHTA, FQGNSA. V gave up 2 bases and J gave up 11 bases, with 16 bases separating them. The CDR3 has 15 residues. The CDR3 DNA reads TGTGCCAGCAGCTTAACGTTTCGGGGGGCAGCACCCCTCCACTTT. Its translation: CASSLTFRGAAPLHF.

As DNA, the CDR3 is TGCGCCAGCAGCTTAACCGGGACAGGGCGTAACACCATATATTTT. This codes for CASSLTGTGRNTIYF. The chain uses TRBV5-1 and TRBJ1-3; 9 bases align to TRBD1. Germline values: CDR1 SGHRS, CDR2 YFSETQ. V trimming: 2 bases; J trimming: 7 bases; junction bases outside the gene matches: 7. The CDR3 runs 15 residues.

This clone was detected a few times. This chain uses TRBV20-1 with TRBJ2-1; tentatively, D is TRBD1 (5 bases). V lost 7 bases to trimming and J lost 7 bases, with 11 bases between them. CDR1 is DFQATT and CDR2 is SNEGSKA in the germline V gene (reference sequence). CDR3 length: 11 amino acids. The CDR3 loop reads CSEGSDNEQFF. The CDR3 nucleotides are TGCAGTGAGGGGTCGGATAATGAGCAGTTCTTC.

The chain uses TRBV27 and TRBJ2-1, with D possibly TRBD1 on 6 matching bases. V lost 6 bases and J lost 7, with 22 bases in between. CDR3 length: 16 residues. CDR1 and CDR2 (germline): MNHEY, SMNVEV (reference sequence). CDR3 sequence (DNA): TGTGCCAGCAGAATGAACAGGGTAAGGGCTATGAATGAGCAGTTCTTC. Its translation is CASRMNRVRAMNEQFF.